The rows below give T cell receptor beta chains drawn from one sample of a study of shared clonotypes between healthy human individuals. TCRdb keeps only in-frame clones here, not all; method: immunoSEQ multiplex PCR. The table has some 580,000 clones, 97% seen once. Material for sequencing was naive CD4+ T cells sorted from blood. These receptors were collected from a woman younger than 45 in good health. CDR3s include the opening cysteine and the closing phenylalanine or tryptophan. The order of the fields is J gene, V gene, CDR3 protein.

TRBJ1-3 TRBV4-2 CASSQKPTGDSGNTIYF
TRBJ2-2 TRBV7-2 CASSFRGTGTGELFF
TRBJ2-7 TRBV5-1 CASGNRGVDEQYF
TRBJ2-5 TRBV28 CASSRSVQETQYF
TRBJ2-5 TRBV29-1 CSVVGGPGQETQYF
TRBJ2-2 TRBV11-2 CASSLWGRNTGELFF
TRBJ2-2 TRBV27 CASSLRLAVHTGELFF
TRBJ2-1 TRBV7-8 CASSLARLVNEQFF
TRBJ1-5 TRBV5-5 CASSLMDNQPQHF
TRBJ2-7 TRBV7-8 CASRPRASYEQYF
TRBJ2-1 TRBV6-4 CASSAQPDYPNEQFF
TRBJ2-5 TRBV10-3 CAISEFAGVQETQYF
TRBJ1-2 TRBV2 CASSSQGGHGYTF
TRBJ2-2 TRBV4-1 CASSQPDRAGTGELFF
TRBJ1-5 TRBV5-8 CASSHGTAANQPQHF
TRBJ2-3 TRBV30 CAWRRRGVSGRGGAQYF
. TRBV4-1 CASSQAEGSPYEQYF
TRBJ1-2 TRBV19 CASSSLAADREGYTF
TRBJ1-1 TRBV5-1 CASSLAGLRTEAFF
TRBJ2-2 TRBV27 CASISGVTGELFF
TRBJ1-1 TRBV19 CASSVNRVSTEAFF
TRBJ2-7 TRBV18 CASSPGSTRIYEQYF
TRBJ1-3 TRBV10-3 CAISPRGDRDTIYF
TRBJ1-2 TRBV28 CASRAPGQGYYGYTF
TRBJ1-1 TRBV16 CASSPQTNTEAFF
TRBJ2-3 TRBV10-1 CASSAGLQWADTQYF
TRBJ2-1 TRBV18 CASSRLAAPNEQFF
TRBJ2-7 TRBV4-1 CASSNSLVAGYYEQYF
TRBJ2-7 TRBV28 CASNERQVFYEQYF
TRBJ1-2 TRBV5-1 CASSLVSNYGYTF
TRBJ1-1 TRBV2 CASCQNTEAFF
TRBJ2-6 TRBV4-1 CASSQAGQGSSGANVLTF
TRBJ2-1 TRBV6-6 CASSYSSNEQFF
TRBJ1-2 TRBV29-1 CSVGPESYTF
TRBJ2-5 TRBV6-5 CASRRDPRETQYF
TRBJ2-7 TRBV5-8 CASSGGQGGTYEQYF
TRBJ2-2 TRBV30 CAWRVIGGPTGELFF
TRBJ2-1 TRBV4-1 CASSQERLAPNEQFF
TRBJ2-7 TRBV4-2 CASSQGTSGTYEQYF
TRBJ2-1 TRBV5-1 CASSLDGQGNYNEQFF
TRBJ1-1 TRBV7-2 CASSFTTATSGAFF